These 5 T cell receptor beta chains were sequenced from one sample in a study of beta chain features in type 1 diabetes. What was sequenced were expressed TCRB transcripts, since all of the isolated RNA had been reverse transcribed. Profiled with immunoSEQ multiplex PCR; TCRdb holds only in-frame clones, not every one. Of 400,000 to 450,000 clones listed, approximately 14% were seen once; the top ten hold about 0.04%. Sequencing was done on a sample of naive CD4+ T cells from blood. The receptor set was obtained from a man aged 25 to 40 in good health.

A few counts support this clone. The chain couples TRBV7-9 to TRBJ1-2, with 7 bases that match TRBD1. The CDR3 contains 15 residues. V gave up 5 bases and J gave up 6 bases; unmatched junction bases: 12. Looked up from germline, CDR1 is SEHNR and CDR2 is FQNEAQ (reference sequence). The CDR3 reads CASSPLAGQRNGYTF. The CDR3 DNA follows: TGTGCCAGCAGCCCTTTGGCGGGACAGCGTAATGGCTACACCTTC.

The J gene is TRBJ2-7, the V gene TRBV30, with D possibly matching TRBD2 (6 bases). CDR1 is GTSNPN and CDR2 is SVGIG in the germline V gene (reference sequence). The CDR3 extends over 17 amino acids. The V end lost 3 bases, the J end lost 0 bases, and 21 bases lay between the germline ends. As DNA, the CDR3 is TGTGCCTGGAGAACAAACCCCGGGACTCTTAGCTCCTACGAGCAGTACGTC. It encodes CAWRTNPGTLSSYEQYV.

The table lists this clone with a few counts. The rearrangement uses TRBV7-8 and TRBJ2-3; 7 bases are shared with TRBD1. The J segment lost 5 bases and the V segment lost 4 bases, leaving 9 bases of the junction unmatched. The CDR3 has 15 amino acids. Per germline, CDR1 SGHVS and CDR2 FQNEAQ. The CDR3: CASSSQGRRVDTQYF. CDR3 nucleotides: TGTGCCAGCAGCTCACAGGGGCGACGGGTAGATACGCAGTATTTT.

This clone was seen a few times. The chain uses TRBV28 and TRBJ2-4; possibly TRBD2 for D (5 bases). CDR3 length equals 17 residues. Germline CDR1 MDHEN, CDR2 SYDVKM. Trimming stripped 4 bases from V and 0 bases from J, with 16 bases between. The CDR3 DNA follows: TGTGCCAGCAGTTCTACCGGGAACCGTCTAGCCAAAAACATTCAGTACTTC. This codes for CASSSTGNRLAKNIQYF.

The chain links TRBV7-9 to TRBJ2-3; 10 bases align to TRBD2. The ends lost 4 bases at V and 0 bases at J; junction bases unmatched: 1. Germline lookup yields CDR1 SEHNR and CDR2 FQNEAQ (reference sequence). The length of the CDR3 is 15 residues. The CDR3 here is CASSSLAGSTDTQYF. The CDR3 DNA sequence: TGTGCCAGCAGCTCACTAGCGGGGAGCACAGATACGCAGTATTTT. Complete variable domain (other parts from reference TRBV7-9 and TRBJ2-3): DTGVSQNPRHKITKRGQNVTFRCDPISEHNRLYWYRQTLGQGPEFLTYFQNEAQLEKSRLLSDRFSAERPKGSFSTLEIQRTEQGDSAMYLCASSSLAGSTDTQYFGPGTRLTVL.